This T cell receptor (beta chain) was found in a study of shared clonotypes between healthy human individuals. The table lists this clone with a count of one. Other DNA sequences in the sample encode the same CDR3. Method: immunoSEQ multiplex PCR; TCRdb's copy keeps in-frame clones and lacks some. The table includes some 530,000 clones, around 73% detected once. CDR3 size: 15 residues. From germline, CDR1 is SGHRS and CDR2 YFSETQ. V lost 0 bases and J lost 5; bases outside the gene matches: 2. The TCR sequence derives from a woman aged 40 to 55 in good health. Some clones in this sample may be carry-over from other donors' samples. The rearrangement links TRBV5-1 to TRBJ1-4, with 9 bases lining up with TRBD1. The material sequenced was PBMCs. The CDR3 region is CASSLAGTGNEKLFF. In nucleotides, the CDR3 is TGCGCCAGCAGCTTGGCAGGGACAGGGAATGAAAAACTGTTTTTT.